This T cell receptor beta chain derives from a study of blood T cell repertoires in COVID-19. This clone was observed a handful of times. Looked up from germline, CDR1 is KGHDR and CDR2 is SFDVKD. Trimming shortened V by 3 bases and J by 5 bases, and 11 bases separated the two germline ends. The CDR3 length is 14 residues. The assay was immunoSEQ multiplex PCR, and TCRdb's table has in-frame clones only and misses some. The sample holds around 130,000 clones, less than 85% seen once. Sample: peripheral blood. This clonotype originated in a woman aged 80 or over with acute or convalescent COVID-19. The V call is TRBV24-1, the J call TRBJ2-3; a possible D gene is TRBD1 (6 bases). CDR3 sequence: CATSDRTTGDTQYF. DNA for the CDR3: TGTGCCACCAGTGATCGCACGACAGGAGATACGCAGTATTTT.